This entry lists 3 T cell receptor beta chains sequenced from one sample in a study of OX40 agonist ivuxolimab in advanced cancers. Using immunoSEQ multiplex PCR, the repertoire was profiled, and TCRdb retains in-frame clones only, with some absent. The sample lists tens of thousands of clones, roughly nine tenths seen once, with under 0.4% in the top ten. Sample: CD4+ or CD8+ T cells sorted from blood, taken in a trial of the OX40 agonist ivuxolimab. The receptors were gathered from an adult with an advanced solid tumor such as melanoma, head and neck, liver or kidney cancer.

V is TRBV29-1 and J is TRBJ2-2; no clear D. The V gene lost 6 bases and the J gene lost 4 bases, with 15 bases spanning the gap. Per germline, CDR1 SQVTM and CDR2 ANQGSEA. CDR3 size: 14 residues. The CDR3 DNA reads TGCAGCGTCCTGGTGGTGGGTGTCACCGGGGAGCTGTTTTTT. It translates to CSVLVVGVTGELFF.

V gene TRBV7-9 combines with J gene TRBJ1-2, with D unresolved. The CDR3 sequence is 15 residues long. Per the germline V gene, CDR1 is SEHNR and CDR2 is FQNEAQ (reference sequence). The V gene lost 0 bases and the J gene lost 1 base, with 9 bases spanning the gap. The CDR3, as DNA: TGTGCCAGCAGCTTAGCGGAGGGCAGTAACTATGGCTACACCTTC. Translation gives CASSLAEGSNYGYTF.

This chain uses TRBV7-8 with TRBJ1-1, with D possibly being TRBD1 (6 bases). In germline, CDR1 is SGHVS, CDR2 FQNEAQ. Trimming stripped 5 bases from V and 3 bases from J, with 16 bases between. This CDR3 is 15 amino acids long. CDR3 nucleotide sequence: TGTGCCAGCAGCCAGACCTCCCGGGGGCACACTGAAGCTTTCTTT. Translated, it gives CASSQTSRGHTEAFF.